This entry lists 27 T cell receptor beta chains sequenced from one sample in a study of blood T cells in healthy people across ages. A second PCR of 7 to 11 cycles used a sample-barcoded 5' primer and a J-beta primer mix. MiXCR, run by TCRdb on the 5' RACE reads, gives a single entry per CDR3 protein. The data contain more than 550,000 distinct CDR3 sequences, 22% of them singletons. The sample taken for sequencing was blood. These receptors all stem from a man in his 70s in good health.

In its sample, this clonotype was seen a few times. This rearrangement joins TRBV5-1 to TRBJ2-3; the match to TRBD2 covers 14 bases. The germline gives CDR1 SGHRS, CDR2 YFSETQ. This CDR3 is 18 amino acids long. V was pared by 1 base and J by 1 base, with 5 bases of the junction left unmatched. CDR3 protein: CASSLRGTSGRGTDTQYF. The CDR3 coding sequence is TGCGCCAGCAGCTTGCGTGGGACTAGCGGGAGAGGCACAGATACGCAGTATTTT. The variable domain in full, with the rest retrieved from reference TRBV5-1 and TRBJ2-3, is KAGVTQTPRYLIKTRGQQVTLSCSPISGHRSVSWYQQTPGQGLQFLFEYFSETQRNKGNFPGRFSGRQFSNSRSEMNVSTLELGDSALYLCASSLRGTSGRGTDTQYFGPGTRLTVL.

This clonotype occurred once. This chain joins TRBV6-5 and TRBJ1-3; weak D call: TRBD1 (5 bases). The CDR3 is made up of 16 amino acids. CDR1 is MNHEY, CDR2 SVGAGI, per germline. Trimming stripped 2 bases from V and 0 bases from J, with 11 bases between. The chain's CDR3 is CASSYGGGGSGNTIYF. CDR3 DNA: TGTGCCAGCAGTTACGGGGGAGGCGGCTCTGGAAACACCATATATTTT.

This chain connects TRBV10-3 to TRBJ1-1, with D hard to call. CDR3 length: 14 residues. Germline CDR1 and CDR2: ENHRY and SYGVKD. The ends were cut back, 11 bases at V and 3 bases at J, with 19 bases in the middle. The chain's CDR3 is CASKRREVDTEAFF. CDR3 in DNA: TGTGCCTCGAAACGAAGGGAGGTGGACACTGAAGCTTTCTTT.

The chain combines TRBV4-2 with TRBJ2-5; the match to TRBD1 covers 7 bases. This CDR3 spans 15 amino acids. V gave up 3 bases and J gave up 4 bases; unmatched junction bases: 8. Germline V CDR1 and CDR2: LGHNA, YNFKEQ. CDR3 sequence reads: CASSQAKGAGETQYF. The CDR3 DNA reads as TGTGCCAGCAGCCAGGCTAAGGGGGCAGGAGAGACCCAGTACTTC.

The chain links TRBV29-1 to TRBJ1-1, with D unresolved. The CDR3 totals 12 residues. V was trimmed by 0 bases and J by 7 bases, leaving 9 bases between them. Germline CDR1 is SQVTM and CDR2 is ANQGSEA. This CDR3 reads CSVEDPEREAFF. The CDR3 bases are TGCAGCGTTGAAGACCCAGAGCGTGAAGCTTTCTTT.

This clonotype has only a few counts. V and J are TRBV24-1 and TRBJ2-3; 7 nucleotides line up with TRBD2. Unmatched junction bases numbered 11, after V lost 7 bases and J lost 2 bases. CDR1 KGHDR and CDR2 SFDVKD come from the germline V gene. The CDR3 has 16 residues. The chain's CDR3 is CATSGGLDYYTDTQYF. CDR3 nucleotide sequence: TGTGCCACCAGCGGCGGACTAGATTATTACACAGATACGCAGTATTTT.

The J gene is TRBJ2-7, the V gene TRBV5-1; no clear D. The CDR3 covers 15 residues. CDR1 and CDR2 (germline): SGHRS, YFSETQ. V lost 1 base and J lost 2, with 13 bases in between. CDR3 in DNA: TGCGCCAGCAGCTTGAGTAGGGATCCCACCTACGAGCAGTACTTC. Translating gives CASSLSRDPTYEQYF.

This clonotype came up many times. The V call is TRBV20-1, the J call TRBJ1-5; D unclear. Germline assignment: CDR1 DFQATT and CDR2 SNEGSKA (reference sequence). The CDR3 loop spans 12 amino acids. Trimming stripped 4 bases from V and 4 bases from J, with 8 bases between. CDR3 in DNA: TGCAGTGCTACGAGTGGGAATCAGCCCCAGCATTTT. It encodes CSATSGNQPQHF.

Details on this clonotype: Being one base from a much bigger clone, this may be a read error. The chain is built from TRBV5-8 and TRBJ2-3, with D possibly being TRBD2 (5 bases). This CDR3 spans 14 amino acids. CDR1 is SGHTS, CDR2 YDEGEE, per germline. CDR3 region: CASSGLVGTDTQCF. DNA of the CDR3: TGTGCCAGCAGCGGACTGGTAGGCACAGATACGCAGTGTTTT.

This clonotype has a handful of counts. CDR3: CSARDPSEDNEQFF. The CDR3 nucleotides read TGCAGTGCTAGAGATCCTAGCGAGGACAATGAGCAGTTCTTC. The rearrangement joins TRBV20-1 to TRBJ2-1; weak D call: TRBD2 (6 bases). V lost 0 bases, J lost 5 bases, and 11 bases lay in between. Germline V gives CDR1 DFQATT, CDR2 SNEGSKA (reference sequence). The CDR3 covers 14 residues.

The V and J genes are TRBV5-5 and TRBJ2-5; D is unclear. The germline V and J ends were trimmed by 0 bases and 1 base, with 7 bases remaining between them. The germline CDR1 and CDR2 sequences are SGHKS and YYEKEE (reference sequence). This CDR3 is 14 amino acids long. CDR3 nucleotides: TGTGCCAGCAGCTTGGGCTTTCCCCAAGAGACCCAGTACTTC. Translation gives CASSLGFPQETQYF.

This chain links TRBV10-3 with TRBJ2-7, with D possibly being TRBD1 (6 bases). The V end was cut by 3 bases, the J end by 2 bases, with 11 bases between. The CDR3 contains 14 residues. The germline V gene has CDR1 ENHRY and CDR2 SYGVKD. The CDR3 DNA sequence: TGTGCCATCAGTGACGACAGGACCCCCTACGAGCAGTACTTC. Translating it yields CAISDDRTPYEQYF.

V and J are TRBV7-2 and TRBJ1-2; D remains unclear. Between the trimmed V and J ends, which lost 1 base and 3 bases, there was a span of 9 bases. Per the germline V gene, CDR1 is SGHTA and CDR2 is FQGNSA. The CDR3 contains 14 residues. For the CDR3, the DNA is TGTGCCAGCAGCTTAGATTCCAGCTACTATGGCTACACCTTC. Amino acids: CASSLDSSYYGYTF.

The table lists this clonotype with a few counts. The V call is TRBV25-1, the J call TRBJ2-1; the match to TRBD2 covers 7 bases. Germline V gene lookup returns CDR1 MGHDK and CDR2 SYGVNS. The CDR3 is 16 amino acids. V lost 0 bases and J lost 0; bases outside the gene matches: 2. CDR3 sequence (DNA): TGTGCCAGCAGTGAATACGGGGGGAGCTCCTACAATGAGCAGTTCTTC. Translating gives CASSEYGGSSYNEQFF.

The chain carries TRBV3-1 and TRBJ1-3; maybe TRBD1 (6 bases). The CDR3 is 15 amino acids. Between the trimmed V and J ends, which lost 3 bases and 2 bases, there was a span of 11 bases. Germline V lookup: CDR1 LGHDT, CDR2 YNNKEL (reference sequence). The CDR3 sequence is CASSHNRETGNTIYF. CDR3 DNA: TGTGCCAGCAGCCACAACAGGGAAACTGGAAACACCATATATTTT.

DNA of the CDR3: TGTGCCAGCAGTCGGACAGGGGGCGCGATCTATAATTCACCCCTCCACTTT. It translates to CASSRTGGAIYNSPLHF. This chain links TRBV3-1 with TRBJ1-6; 11 nucleotides agree with TRBD1. V lost 6 bases to trimming and J lost 3 bases; unmatched junction nucleotides: 7. Germline lookup yields CDR1 LGHDT and CDR2 YNNKEL (reference sequence). The CDR3 has 17 amino acids. Full variable domain (rest looked up from reference TRBV3-1 and TRBJ1-6): DTAVSQTPKYLVTQMGNDKSIKCEQNLGHDTMYWYKQDSKKFLKIMFSYNNKELIINETVPNRFSPKSPDKAHLNLHINSLELGDSAVYFCASSRTGGAIYNSPLHFGNGTRLTVT.

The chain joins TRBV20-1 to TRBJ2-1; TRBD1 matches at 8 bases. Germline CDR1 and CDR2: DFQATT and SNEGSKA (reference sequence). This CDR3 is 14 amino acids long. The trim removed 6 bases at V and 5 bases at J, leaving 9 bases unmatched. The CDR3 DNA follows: TGCAGTGCCAAACCGGGACAGGTCGACAATGAGCAGTTCTTC. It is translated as CSAKPGQVDNEQFF.

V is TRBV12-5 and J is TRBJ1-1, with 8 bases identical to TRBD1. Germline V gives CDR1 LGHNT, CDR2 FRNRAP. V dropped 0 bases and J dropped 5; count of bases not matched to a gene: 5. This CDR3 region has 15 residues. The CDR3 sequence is CASGLVPGGRTEAFF. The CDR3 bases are TGTGCTAGTGGTTTGGTACCAGGGGGCAGGACTGAAGCTTTCTTT.

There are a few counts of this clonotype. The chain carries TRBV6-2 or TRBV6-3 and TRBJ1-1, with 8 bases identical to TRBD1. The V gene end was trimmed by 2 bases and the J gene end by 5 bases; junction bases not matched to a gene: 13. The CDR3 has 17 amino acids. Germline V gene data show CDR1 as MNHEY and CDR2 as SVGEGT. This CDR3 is CASSYVLGQGPRTEAFF. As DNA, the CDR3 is TGTGCCAGCAGTTACGTTCTAGGACAGGGACCGCGGACTGAAGCTTTCTTT.

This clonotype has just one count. The CDR3, as DNA: TGTGCCAGCAGACGACTAGCGACCGACACAGATACGCAGTATTTT. Its protein product is CASRRLATDTDTQYF. This chain links TRBV27 with TRBJ2-3, with 8 bases lining up with TRBD2. Germline lookup yields CDR1 MNHEY and CDR2 SMNVEV (reference sequence). The trim removed 6 bases at V and 2 bases at J, leaving 7 bases unmatched. CDR3 length: 15 residues.

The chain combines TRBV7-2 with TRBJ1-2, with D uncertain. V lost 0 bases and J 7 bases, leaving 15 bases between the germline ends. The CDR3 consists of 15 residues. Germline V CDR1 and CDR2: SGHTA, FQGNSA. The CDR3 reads CASSLARSGQRGYTF. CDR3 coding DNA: TGTGCCAGCAGCTTAGCTAGGTCTGGGCAGCGTGGCTACACCTTC.

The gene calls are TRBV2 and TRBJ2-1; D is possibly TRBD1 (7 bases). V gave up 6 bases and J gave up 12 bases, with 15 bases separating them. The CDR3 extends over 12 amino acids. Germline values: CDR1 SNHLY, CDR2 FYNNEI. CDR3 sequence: CASRQGQGGQFF. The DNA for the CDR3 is TGTGCCAGCAGACAGGGGCAGGGAGGGCAGTTCTTC.

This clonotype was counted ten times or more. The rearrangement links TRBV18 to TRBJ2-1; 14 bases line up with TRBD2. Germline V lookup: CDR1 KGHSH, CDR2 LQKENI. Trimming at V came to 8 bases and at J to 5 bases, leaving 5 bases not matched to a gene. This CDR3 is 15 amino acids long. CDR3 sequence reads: CASSRTSGGNNEQFF. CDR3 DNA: TGTGCCAGCAGCCGGACTAGCGGGGGGAACAATGAGCAGTTCTTC.

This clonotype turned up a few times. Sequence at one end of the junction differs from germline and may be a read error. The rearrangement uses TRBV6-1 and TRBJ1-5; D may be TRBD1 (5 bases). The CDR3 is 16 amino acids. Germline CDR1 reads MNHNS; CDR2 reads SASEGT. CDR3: CASREGRRQSNQPQHF. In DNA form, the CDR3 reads TGTGCCAGCAGGGAAGGTAGAAGACAGTCGAATCAGCCCCAGCATTTT.

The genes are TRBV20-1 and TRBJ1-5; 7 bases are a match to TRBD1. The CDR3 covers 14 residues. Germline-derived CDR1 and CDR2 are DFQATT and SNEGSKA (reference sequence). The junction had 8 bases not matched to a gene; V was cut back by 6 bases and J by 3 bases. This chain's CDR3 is CSAPDRESNQPQHF. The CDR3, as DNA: TGCAGTGCCCCCGACAGGGAATCCAATCAGCCCCAGCATTTT.

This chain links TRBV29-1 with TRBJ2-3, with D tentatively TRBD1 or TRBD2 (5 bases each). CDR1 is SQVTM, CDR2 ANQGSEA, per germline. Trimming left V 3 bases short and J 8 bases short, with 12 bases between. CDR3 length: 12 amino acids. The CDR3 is CSVDGGVVTQYF. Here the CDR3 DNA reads TGCAGCGTTGATGGGGGAGTAGTTACGCAGTATTTT.

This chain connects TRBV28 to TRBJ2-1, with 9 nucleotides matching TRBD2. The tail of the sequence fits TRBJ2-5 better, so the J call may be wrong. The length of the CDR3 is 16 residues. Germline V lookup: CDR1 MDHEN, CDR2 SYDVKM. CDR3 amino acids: CASSSPKSGGKETQYF. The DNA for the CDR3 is TGTGCCAGCAGTTCCCCAAAAAGCGGGGGGAAAGAGACCCAGTACTTC.